This T cell receptor beta chain was retrieved from a study of T cell responses to AZD1222 COVID-19 vaccine. Assay: immunoSEQ multiplex PCR; the TCRdb copy retains only in-frame clones and omits some. The sample contains tens of thousands of clones, approximately 90% of which appear only once. Points from the study as a whole: Most donors were white British, females outnumbered males, and clonal diversity was possibly underestimated. Spike-wide coverage was observed for vaccine-associated CD4 TCRs, with dominant responses at 160-218 and 743-854. Reportedly, nearly half the spike-specific TCRs target unmutated variant regions. There were repertoire samples only from the period after the peak T cell response.

This clone has just a few counts. Its specificity is unknown. This CDR3 spans 12 amino acids. Trimming stripped 5 bases from V and 10 bases from J, with 9 bases between. Germline V gives CDR1 SEHNR, CDR2 FQNEAQ (reference sequence). Material: peripheral blood, obtained on day 0 of AZD1222 vaccination. The clonotype was recovered from an adult in good health. V and J are TRBV7-9 and TRBJ1-6, with no clear D. CDR3 region: CASSQEGSPLHF. For the CDR3, the DNA is TGTGCCAGCAGCCAAGAGGGCTCACCCCTCCACTTT.